Shown below are 19 T cell receptor beta chains from a single sample sequenced in a study of cytomegalovirus exposure and HLA in healthy donors (dated by TCRdb to the late 2010s). Libraries were made using the immunoSEQ multiplex PCR assay. For the multiplex PCR, a mixture combining 60 forward primers for TCR Vbeta segments and 13 reverse primers for TCR Jbeta segments was used. Imported from immuneACCESS, the table was reduced by TCRdb to in-frame sequences with V and J called. These copies leave out some clones; in studies compared against another copy, an unresolved V gene accounts for under half, and the cause of the remainder is not known. Across this sample there are 200,000 or so clones, with almost 85% seen only once. In total, the top ten clones hold around 0.26% of the sample. Sequencing was done on a sample of PBMCs. The receptors stem from a boy under 18 in good health and CMV-seronegative.

This clone was counted between two and nine times. The rearrangement joins TRBV7-9 to TRBJ2-7, with 11 bases that match TRBD2. Trimming removed 4 bases from V and 0 bases from J; junction bases left unmatched: 2. The CDR3 covers 15 residues. The V gene's germline CDR1 is SEHNR and CDR2 FQNEAQ (reference sequence). The CDR3 region has the DNA TGTGCCAGCAGCTCTAGCGGGAGGTTCTCCTACGAGCAGTACTTC. Its protein is CASSSSGRFSYEQYF. The whole variable domain, remainder taken from reference TRBV7-9 and TRBJ2-7, is DTGVSQNPRHKITKRGQNVTFRCDPISEHNRLYWYRQTLGQGPEFLTYFQNEAQLEKSRLLSDRFSAERPKGSFSTLEIQRTEQGDSAMYLCASSSSGRFSYEQYFGPGTRLTVT.

In this sample, this clone turned up a few times. This rearrangement joins TRBV13 to TRBJ2-2; D is unresolved. V was clipped by 2 bases and J by 2 bases, with 12 bases between them. CDR1 and CDR2 (germline): PRHDT, FYEKMQ (reference sequence). The CDR3 has 16 residues. Here the CDR3 reads CASSLFLVLNTGELFF. Written as DNA, the CDR3 is TGTGCCAGCAGCTTATTCCTAGTACTAAACACCGGGGAGCTGTTTTTT. The full variable domain, its missing parts supplied by reference TRBV13 and TRBJ2-2, is AAGVIQSPRHLIKEKRETATLKCYPIPRHDTVYWYQQGPGQDPQFLISFYEKMQSDKGSIPDRFSAQQFSDYHSELNMSSLELGDSALYFCASSLFLVLNTGELFFGEGSRLTVL.

The rearrangement uses TRBV6-1 and TRBJ2-7; tentative D call: TRBD1 (5 bases). The length of the CDR3 is 15 residues. The V gene lost 2 bases and the J gene lost 2 bases, with 13 bases spanning the gap. Germline assignment: CDR1 MNHNS and CDR2 SASEGT. In nucleotides, the CDR3 is TGTGCCAGCAGTGAACGATGGCAGGGTCCCTACGAGCAGTACTTC. It yields the protein CASSERWQGPYEQYF.

The table lists this clone with a count of one. The chain recombines TRBV6-1 with TRBJ1-3; D is possibly TRBD1 (5 bases). Germline CDR1 and CDR2: MNHNS and SASEGT. This CDR3 has 15 amino acids. Trimming cost V 4 bases and J 0 bases, with 10 bases left between them. CDR3 residues: CASSVRGNSGNTIYF. CDR3 DNA sequence: TGTGCCAGCAGTGTGCGGGGGAACTCTGGAAACACCATATATTTT.

The chain has TRBV7-8 and TRBJ1-2, with D unresolved. V lost 1 base and J 2 bases, leaving 26 bases between the germline ends. Per germline, CDR1 SGHVS and CDR2 FQNEAQ. The CDR3 is 20 residues long. This CDR3 is CASSLVPGAPQFFQNYGYTF. The CDR3 region has the DNA TGTGCCAGCAGCTTAGTCCCAGGCGCCCCCCAATTTTTTCAGAACTATGGCTACACCTTC.

This sequence joins TRBV7-3 and TRBJ2-2; 7 bases agree with TRBD2. J was trimmed by 1 base and V by 2 bases; bases with no gene match: 4. The V gene's germline CDR1 is SGHTA and CDR2 FQGTGA. The CDR3 length is 16 residues. In DNA, the CDR3 is TGTGCCAGCAGCTTATATGGCGGGAGGAACACCGGGGAGCTGTTTTTT. Translation: CASSLYGGRNTGELFF.

The chain uses TRBV7-2 and TRBJ2-3, with 8 bases fitting TRBD2. The CDR3 consists of 15 residues. V lost 8 bases to trimming and J lost 4 bases; unmatched junction nucleotides: 11. CDR1 and CDR2 from the germline V gene are SGHTA and FQGNSA. CDR3 nucleotide sequence: TGTGCCAGCCCCACCCCGGGGGGGCCTTCAGATACGCAGTATTTT. It specifies CASPTPGGPSDTQYF.

This chain connects TRBV7-6 to TRBJ2-5; 9 nucleotides match TRBD2. CDR1 SGHVS and CDR2 FNYEAQ come from the germline V gene. This CDR3 is built from 16 residues. Unmatched junction bases numbered 8, after V lost 5 bases and J lost 1 base. CDR3 sequence: CASSRQSGGSQETQYF. The DNA of the CDR3 is TGTGCCAGCAGCCGCCAAAGCGGGGGGAGCCAAGAGACCCAGTACTTC. The complete variable domain, with remaining parts taken from reference TRBV7-6 and TRBJ2-5, reads GAGVSQSPRYKVTKRGQDVALRCDPISGHVSLYWYRQALGQGPEFLTYFNYEAQQDKSGLPNDRFSAERPEGSISTLTIQRTEQRDSAMYRCASSRQSGGSQETQYFGPGTRLLVL.

The chain couples TRBV7-2 to TRBJ2-7, with 7 bases that match TRBD1. The CDR3 contains 14 residues. Germline values: CDR1 SGHTA, CDR2 FQGNSA. V lost 5 bases to trimming and J lost 4 bases; unmatched junction nucleotides: 8. The CDR3: CASSPRRGQYEQYF. Here the CDR3 DNA reads TGTGCCAGCAGCCCTCGAAGGGGGCAGTACGAGCAGTACTTC. Complete variable domain (other parts from reference TRBV7-2 and TRBJ2-7): GAGVSQSPSNKVTEKGKDVELRCDPISGHTALYWYRQSLGQGLEFLIYFQGNSAPDKSGLPSDRFSAERTGGSVSTLTIQRTQQEDSAVYLCASSPRRGQYEQYFGPGTRLTVT.

V usage is TRBV25-1 and J usage is TRBJ2-7; tentatively, D is TRBD2 (6 bases). This CDR3 region has 16 residues. V was pared by 1 base and J by 5 bases, with 18 bases between. Germline values: CDR1 MGHDK, CDR2 SYGVNS. The CDR3: CASSESIGLGGNEQYF. In nucleotides, the CDR3 is TGTGCCAGCAGTGAATCTATAGGTTTGGGGGGTAACGAGCAGTACTTC.

The V and J genes are TRBV27 and TRBJ1-2; TRBD1 agrees at 7 bases. Germline V CDR1 and CDR2: MNHEY, SMNVEV (reference sequence). The V and J ends lost 5 bases and 4 bases, in that order; junction bases with no gene match: 7. CDR3 length equals 14 residues. CDR3 coding DNA: TGTGCCAGCAGTCTCCAGGGGGAAGGCTATGGCTACACCTTC. As protein: CASSLQGEGYGYTF.

This chain uses TRBV9 with TRBJ1-2; D gene unclear. This CDR3 has 12 residues. Trimming pared 4 bases from V and 8 bases from J, leaving 12 bases between. Germline CDR1 is SGDLS and CDR2 is YYNGEE. CDR3 sequence reads: CASSLRGGGYTF. Written as DNA, the CDR3 is TGTGCCAGCAGCCTCCGAGGAGGGGGCTACACCTTC.

As DNA, the CDR3 is TGTGCCAGCAGCCGCAGTGCGGTGGAGACCCAGTACTTC. Its protein is CASSRSAVETQYF. V usage is TRBV28 and J usage is TRBJ2-5; D uncertain. CDR3 size: 13 residues. Germline-derived CDR1 and CDR2 are MDHEN and SYDVKM. V was cut by 6 bases and J by 5 bases, with 13 bases left in between.

In nucleotides, the CDR3 is TGTGCCAGTAGTATAGGACTCCGCTACGAGCAGTACTTC. Protein sequence: CASSIGLRYEQYF. The rearrangement uses TRBV19 and TRBJ2-7; D unclear. The CDR3 sequence is 13 residues long. Looked up from germline, CDR1 is LNHDA and CDR2 is SQIVND (reference sequence). With 1 base removed from V and 3 bases from J, the gap between germline ends came to 7 bases.

This clone turned up a few times. The chain is built from TRBV6-1 and TRBJ1-4, with a weak D call TRBD1 (5 bases). The ends were cut back, 3 bases at V and 7 bases at J, with 15 bases in the middle. This CDR3 contains 15 residues. The germline V gene has CDR1 MNHNS and CDR2 SASEGT. The chain's CDR3 is CASSEFRERIEKLFF. In DNA form, the CDR3 reads TGTGCCAGCAGTGAGTTCAGGGAAAGGATTGAAAAACTGTTTTTT.

The rearrangement uses TRBV4-2 and TRBJ2-6, with 9 bases lining up with TRBD1. CDR3 size: 18 residues. V lost 2 bases, J lost 3 bases, and 8 bases stayed unmatched. CDR1 and CDR2 (germline): LGHNA, YNFKEQ. As DNA, the CDR3 is TGTGCCAGCAGCCAAAAACAACAGGGGGCGCTTGGGGCCAACGTCCTGACTTTC. Translating it yields CASSQKQQGALGANVLTF.

The chain uses TRBV18 and TRBJ1-1, with 9 bases lining up with TRBD1. CDR3 length equals 15 residues. The V and J ends lost 4 bases and 0 bases, in that order; junction bases with no gene match: 3. Looked up from germline, CDR1 is KGHSH and CDR2 is LQKENI. CDR3 DNA sequence: TGTGCCAGCTCACTAGGACAGGGGTTGAACACTGAAGCTTTCTTT. It is translated as CASSLGQGLNTEAFF.

This clone has a single count. The chain links TRBV29-1 to TRBJ2-1; 7 positions match TRBD2. Trimming took 7 bases from V and 7 from J; bases not matched to a gene: 4. This CDR3 region has 11 residues. Germline V gene data show CDR1 as SQVTM and CDR2 as ANQGSEA. Here the CDR3 reads CSGQRGNEQFF. The CDR3, as DNA: TGCAGCGGGCAGCGGGGTAATGAGCAGTTCTTC.

CDR3 in DNA: TGTGCCAGCAGCTTGGCCTTTGGGACTAGCACCAACGGGGAGCTGTTTTTT. Translated, it gives CASSLAFGTSTNGELFF. This chain joins TRBV5-4 and TRBJ2-2, with TRBD2 matching over 9 bases. Germline assignment: CDR1 SGHNT and CDR2 YYREEE (reference sequence). J gave up 7 bases and V 0 bases, and 10 bases lay outside the gene matches. The CDR3 has 17 amino acids.